A single sample gave rise to the 21 T cell receptor beta chains below, sequenced in a study of blood T cell repertoires in COVID-19. Some clones are missing from TCRdb's copy, which holds only in-frame ones; the method was immunoSEQ multiplex PCR. The sample includes about 200,000 clones, over 70% of them seen just once. Sequencing was carried out using peripheral blood. These receptors all stem from a middle-aged man with acute or convalescent COVID-19.

J is TRBJ2-7 and V is TRBV5-4; a weak D match, TRBD1 (6 bases). Trimming took 3 bases from V and 7 from J, leaving 17 bases between them. Per the germline V gene, CDR1 is SGHNT and CDR2 is YYREEE (reference sequence). This CDR3 is built from 14 residues. CDR3 in amino acids: CASSSGAGIGEQYF. For the CDR3, the DNA is TGTGCCAGCAGCTCAGGGGCGGGCATAGGAGAGCAGTACTTC.

Only one count was recorded for this clone. The J gene is TRBJ1-2, the V gene TRBV5-6, with 7 bases lining up with TRBD1. Germline loops: CDR1 SGHDT, CDR2 YYEEEE. The junction had 8 bases not matched to a gene; V was cut back by 4 bases and J by 5 bases. The CDR3 spans 14 residues. CDR3 DNA sequence: TGTGCCAGCAGCCTACAGGGGATTAAATATGGCTACACCTTC. Amino acid sequence: CASSLQGIKYGYTF.

The V call is TRBV19, the J call TRBJ2-5; tentative D call: TRBD1 (5 bases). The CDR3 is 12 residues long. Germline CDR1 is LNHDA and CDR2 is SQIVND (reference sequence). The V end lost 6 bases, the J end lost 2 bases, and 7 bases lay between the germline ends. CDR3 sequence reads: CASRDTQETQYF. CDR3 DNA: TGTGCCAGTAGGGACACACAAGAGACCCAGTACTTC. The full variable domain, completed using reference TRBV19 and TRBJ2-5, is DGGITQSPKYLFRKEGQNVTLSCEQNLNHDAMYWYRQDPGQGLRLIYYSQIVNDFQKGDIAEGYSVSREKKESFPLTVTSAQKNPTAFYLCASRDTQETQYFGPGTRLLVL.

J is TRBJ2-2 and V is TRBV6-5; 8 nucleotides match TRBD1. The germline gives CDR1 MNHEY, CDR2 SVGAGI. V gave up 4 bases and J gave up 1 base; unmatched junction bases: 5. The CDR3 is 16 amino acids. CDR3 DNA: TGTGCCAGCAGTTCCCCCGGGACAGGGAACACCGGGGAGCTGTTTTTT. It translates to CASSSPGTGNTGELFF.

The chain joins TRBV7-3 to TRBJ1-1; 7 nucleotides align to TRBD1. Per the germline V gene, CDR1 is SGHTA and CDR2 is FQGTGA. CDR3 length equals 17 residues. J gave up 0 bases and V 1 base, and 8 bases lay outside the gene matches. In DNA form, the CDR3 reads TGTGCCAGCAGCTTAAAAAACAGGGGCTTATTGAACACTGAAGCTTTCTTT. Amino acids: CASSLKNRGLLNTEAFF.

This clone was recorded a few times. This rearrangement joins TRBV6-5 to TRBJ1-2; D gene ambiguous. This CDR3 region has 13 residues. The V gene lost 0 bases and the J gene lost 7 bases, with 9 bases spanning the gap. In germline, CDR1 is MNHEY, CDR2 SVGAGI. CDR3 region: CASSYSREGGYTF. The CDR3 DNA reads TGTGCCAGCAGTTACTCGCGAGAGGGTGGCTACACCTTC.

The genes are TRBV5-1 and TRBJ2-1; 12 bases line up with TRBD2. V lost 4 bases and J lost 4; bases outside the gene matches: 6. This CDR3 is 16 amino acids long. The germline CDR1 and CDR2 sequences are SGHRS and YFSETQ. This chain's CDR3 is CASSPTSGRFYNEQFF. CDR3 DNA: TGCGCCAGCAGCCCTACTAGCGGGAGGTTTTACAATGAGCAGTTCTTC.

J is TRBJ1-2 and V is TRBV7-8, with D possibly being TRBD1 (5 bases). Trimming removed 4 bases at V and 6 bases at J, with 12 bases between. Germline assignment: CDR1 SGHVS and CDR2 FQNEAQ. The CDR3 totals 13 residues. The CDR3 is CASSSRMTDGYTF. The CDR3 region has the DNA TGTGCCAGCAGCTCGCGGATGACAGATGGCTACACCTTC.

The V gene is TRBV7-9, the J gene TRBJ1-2; D possibly corresponds to TRBD1 (6 bases). Germline V gene sequence: CDR1 SEHNR, CDR2 FQNEAQ (reference sequence). CDR3 length equals 12 residues. The ends were cut back, 4 bases at V and 7 bases at J, with 10 bases in the middle. CDR3 bases: TGTGCCAGCAGCTCGACAGGCTCTGGCTACACCTTC. Protein product: CASSSTGSGYTF.

V is TRBV7-9 and J is TRBJ1-2; D gene uncertain. Trimming removed 5 bases from V and 8 bases from J, with 12 bases in between. Germline loops: CDR1 SEHNR, CDR2 FQNEAQ (reference sequence). CDR3 length equals 12 residues. The CDR3 loop reads CASSMGWLGYTF. CDR3 in DNA: TGTGCCAGCAGCATGGGCTGGCTGGGCTACACCTTC. Full variable domain (remainder filled in from reference TRBV7-9 and TRBJ1-2): DTGVSQNPRHKITKRGQNVTFRCDPISEHNRLYWYRQTLGQGPEFLTYFQNEAQLEKSRLLSDRFSAERPKGSFSTLEIQRTEQGDSAMYLCASSMGWLGYTFGSGTRLTVV.

This sequence joins TRBV29-1 and TRBJ1-1, with D possibly matching TRBD1 (5 bases). With 5 bases removed from V and 0 bases from J, the gap between germline ends came to 10 bases. Germline V gene lookup returns CDR1 SQVTM and CDR2 ANQGSEA. This CDR3 has 13 residues. CDR3 nucleotides: TGCAGCGTTACGGGGGGATTGAACACTGAAGCTTTCTTT. As protein: CSVTGGLNTEAFF.

V and J are TRBV28 and TRBJ2-3; 10 nucleotides align to TRBD2. The CDR3 extends over 15 amino acids. In germline, CDR1 is MDHEN, CDR2 SYDVKM. J lost 0 bases, V lost 5 bases, and 2 bases had no gene match. CDR3 sequence reads: CASSSGGVSTDTQYF. DNA for the CDR3: TGTGCCAGCAGTAGCGGGGGGGTTAGCACAGATACGCAGTATTTT.

This clone came up once. The chain recombines TRBV19 with TRBJ1-1; the D gene is possibly TRBD1 (5 bases). This CDR3 spans 12 amino acids. Trimming took off 4 bases at V and 3 bases at J, with 6 bases between the two ends. In germline, CDR1 is LNHDA, CDR2 SQIVND (reference sequence). CDR3 in amino acids: CASSTRDTEAFF. The CDR3 bases are TGTGCCAGTAGTACCAGGGACACTGAAGCTTTCTTT.

The V call is TRBV3-1 (or the pseudogene TRBV3-2), the J call TRBJ2-7; 8 bases fit TRBD1. This CDR3 has 15 amino acids. V gave up 2 bases and J gave up 4 bases; unmatched junction bases: 7. Germline V gives CDR1 LGHDT, CDR2 YNNKEL (reference sequence). CDR3 nucleotides: TGTGCCAGCAGCCAACGCCGGGACAGGCTTTACGAGCAGTACTTC. This sequence encodes CASSQRRDRLYEQYF.

The rearrangement links TRBV5-1 to TRBJ1-2; 8 bases are a match to TRBD1. CDR3 length: 14 residues. With V trimmed by 4 bases and J by 4 bases, 6 bases remained unmatched. Germline V lookup: CDR1 SGHRS, CDR2 YFSETQ. In DNA, the CDR3 is TGCGCCAGCAGCCCGACAGGGGAGGGCTATGGCTACACCTTC. This gives the protein CASSPTGEGYGYTF.

V and J are TRBV2 and TRBJ1-2; TRBD1 matches at 7 bases. With V trimmed by 10 bases and J by 7 bases, 9 bases remained unmatched. This CDR3 is 12 amino acids long. Germline lookup yields CDR1 SNHLY and CDR2 FYNNEI. The CDR3 is CAIPTGRGGYTF. In DNA, the CDR3 is TGTGCCATTCCGACAGGGAGAGGTGGCTACACCTTC.

This chain uses TRBV4-1 with TRBJ2-4; TRBD2 matches 7 bases. CDR1 is MGHRA, CDR2 YSYEKL, per germline. V lost 4 bases and J lost 6; bases outside the gene matches: 9. This CDR3 region has 15 residues. The DNA of the CDR3 is TGCGCCAGCAGCCCTTTCACGGGAGGCCGAAACATTCAGTACTTC. Its translation: CASSPFTGGRNIQYF.

V and J are TRBV5-4 and TRBJ2-5, with a possible D match to TRBD2 (5 bases). The CDR3 runs to 13 residues. The germline gives CDR1 SGHNT, CDR2 YYREEE (reference sequence). V was cut by 4 bases and J by 3 bases, with 10 bases left in between. CDR3 bases: TGTGCCAGCAGCCCTATCGGGGAAGAGACCCAGTACTTC. It is translated as CASSPIGEETQYF.

The rearrangement links TRBV3-1 (or the pseudogene TRBV3-2) to TRBJ2-3, with 7 bases that match TRBD1. The CDR3 length is 16 residues. V was pared by 4 bases and J by 0 bases, with 7 bases of the junction left unmatched. Germline CDR1 is LGHDT and CDR2 is YNNKEL (reference sequence). The CDR3 protein is CASSPRTGTSTDTQYF. In DNA, the CDR3 is TGTGCCAGCAGCCCTCGGACAGGTACTAGCACAGATACGCAGTATTTT.

The rearrangement uses TRBV9 and TRBJ2-1; 7 positions agree with TRBD2. The CDR3 spans 15 residues. In germline, CDR1 is SGDLS, CDR2 YYNGEE. The V segment lost 4 bases and the J segment 5 bases; nucleotides outside the gene matches: 9. CDR3 DNA: TGTGCCAGCAGCCCCGGGGGAGGGCCGGACAATGAGCAGTTCTTC. This sequence encodes CASSPGGGPDNEQFF.

The rearrangement links TRBV7-2 to TRBJ2-1, with a tentative D call TRBD2 (5 bases). Germline V gives CDR1 SGHTA, CDR2 FQGNSA. Trimming stripped 2 bases from V and 0 bases from J, with 11 bases between. The CDR3 runs to 16 residues. CDR3 sequence reads: CASSLQAASSYNEQFF. In DNA, the CDR3 is TGTGCCAGCAGCTTACAAGCGGCTAGCTCCTACAATGAGCAGTTCTTC. Drawing the rest from reference TRBV7-2 and TRBJ2-1, the complete variable domain is GAGVSQSPSNKVTEKGKDVELRCDPISGHTALYWYRQSLGQGLEFLIYFQGNSAPDKSGLPSDRFSAERTGGSVSTLTIQRTQQEDSAVYLCASSLQAASSYNEQFFGPGTRLTVL.